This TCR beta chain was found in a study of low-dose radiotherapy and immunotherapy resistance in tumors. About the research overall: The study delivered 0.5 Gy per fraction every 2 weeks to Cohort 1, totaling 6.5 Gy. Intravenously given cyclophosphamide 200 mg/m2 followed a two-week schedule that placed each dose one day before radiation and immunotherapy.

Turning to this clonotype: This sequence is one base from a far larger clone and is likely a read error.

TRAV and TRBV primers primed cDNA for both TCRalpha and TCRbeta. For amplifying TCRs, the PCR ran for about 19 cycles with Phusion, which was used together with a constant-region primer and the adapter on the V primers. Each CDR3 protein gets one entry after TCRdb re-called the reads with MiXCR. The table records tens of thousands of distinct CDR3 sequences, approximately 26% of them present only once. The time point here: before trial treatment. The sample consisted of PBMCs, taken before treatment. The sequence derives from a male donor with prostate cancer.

The CDR3 is CATAGDSGAYNEQYF. The CDR3 DNA sequence: TGTGCCACCGCAGGGGATAGCGGGGCCTACAATGAGCAGTACTTC. The rearrangement joins TRBV2 to TRBJ2-7; TRBD2 matches at 8 bases. Germline loops: CDR1 SNHLY, CDR2 FYNNEI. The CDR3 is 15 residues long. V shed 10 bases, J shed 7 bases, and the junction held 18 bases outside the gene matches.